A single sample gave rise to the 30 T cell receptor beta chains below, sequenced in a study of Ad26.COV2.S vaccination and SARS-CoV-2 variants. Treatment meaning: some 20 received Ad26.COV2.S at low or high dose, single or two shots; five or six received placebo; per-sample allocation not given. Sampling was done on day 63 after the first vaccine or placebo injection. The protocol was immunoSEQ multiplex PCR, while the TCRdb copy is restricted to in-frame clones and leaves out a portion. The sample includes 350,000 to 500,000 clones, approximately 88% of them seen just once. The material sequenced was peripheral blood, taken in a trial of Ad26.COV2.S vaccine versus placebo. The receptors derive from a person aged 18 to 59 who received the Ad26.COV2.S COVID-19 vaccine or a placebo.

The V gene is TRBV7-2, the J gene TRBJ2-2; D is perhaps TRBD1 (6 bases). Trimming took 5 bases from V and 1 from J, leaving 11 bases between them. The CDR3 runs to 15 residues. CDR1 SGHTA and CDR2 FQGNSA come from the germline V gene. In nucleotides, the CDR3 is TGTGCCAGCAGCCCCACAGGGTGGAACACCGGGGAGCTGTTTTTT. This codes for CASSPTGWNTGELFF. Full variable domain (outside the CDR3, taken from reference TRBV7-2 and TRBJ2-2): GAGVSQSPSNKVTEKGKDVELRCDPISGHTALYWYRQSLGQGLEFLIYFQGNSAPDKSGLPSDRFSAERTGGSVSTLTIQRTQQEDSAVYLCASSPTGWNTGELFFGEGSRLTVL.

This chain uses TRBV5-1 with TRBJ2-7; 10 bases are shared with TRBD1. Germline V gives CDR1 SGHRS, CDR2 YFSETQ. This CDR3 has 14 amino acids. J lost 3 bases, V lost 3 bases, and 3 bases had no gene match. CDR3 DNA sequence: TGCGCCAGCAGCTCTCGGACAGGGGGCTACGAGCAGTACTTC. Protein: CASSSRTGGYEQYF.

This chain links TRBV5-4 with TRBJ1-2; D possibly corresponds to TRBD1 (5 bases). CDR3 length: 14 amino acids. Germline CDR1 is SGHNT and CDR2 is YYREEE (reference sequence). V shed 4 bases and J shed 2 bases, with 12 bases lying between them. The CDR3 spells CASSATGTNYGYTF. The CDR3 DNA follows: TGTGCCAGCAGCGCTACCGGGACGAACTATGGCTACACCTTC.

This chain's CDR3 is CASSHFSQGHYNEQFF. CDR3 DNA sequence: TGTGCCAGCAGCCACTTTTCGCAGGGTCACTACAATGAGCAGTTCTTC. This chain joins TRBV6-2 or TRBV6-3 and TRBJ2-1; maybe TRBD1 (5 bases). The CDR3 sequence is 16 residues long. Trimming cost V 6 bases and J 3 bases, with 18 bases left between them. The germline V gene encodes CDR1 MNHEY and CDR2 SVGEGT.

The chain employs TRBV11-1 and TRBJ2-3; a weak D match, TRBD2 (6 bases). Germline CDR1 is SGHAT and CDR2 is FQDESV (reference sequence). V was clipped by 5 bases and J by 6 bases, with 18 bases between them. The CDR3 covers 15 residues. The CDR3 region is CASSPRSRGEDTQYF. Written as DNA, the CDR3 is TGTGCCAGCAGCCCTCGCTCTCGCGGGGAGGATACGCAGTATTTT.

This clone was observed a handful of times. The chain combines TRBV19 with TRBJ1-5; 7 bases are shared with TRBD1. V was clipped by 7 bases and J by 0 bases; unmatched bases: 6. Germline CDR1 and CDR2: LNHDA and SQIVND (reference sequence). The CDR3 spans 15 residues. The CDR3 is CASIPTGNSNQPQHF. CDR3 in DNA: TGTGCCAGTATACCGACAGGGAATAGCAATCAGCCCCAGCATTTT.

This sequence joins TRBV5-5 and TRBJ1-3; 7 bases match TRBD1. The CDR3 loop spans 17 amino acids. V dropped 4 bases and J dropped 0; count of bases not matched to a gene: 10. Germline lookup yields CDR1 SGHKS and CDR2 YYEKEE (reference sequence). CDR3 amino acids: CASSRAGTVLSGNTIYF. The CDR3 nucleotides read TGTGCCAGCAGCCGAGCCGGGACAGTACTCTCTGGAAACACCATATATTTT. Full variable domain (rest looked up from reference TRBV5-5 and TRBJ1-3): DAGVTQSPTHLIKTRGQQVTLRCSPISGHKSVSWYQQVLGQGPQFIFQYYEKEERGRGNFPDRFSARQFPNYSSELNVNALLLGDSALYLCASSRAGTVLSGNTIYFGEGSWLTVV.

V and J are TRBV2 and TRBJ2-1; 11 bases are a match to TRBD1. Germline lookup yields CDR1 SNHLY and CDR2 FYNNEI. The CDR3 length is 15 residues. J gave up 4 bases and V 5 bases, and 4 bases lay outside the gene matches. The CDR3 region is CASSSGTGGYNEQFF. DNA of the CDR3: TGTGCCAGCAGTTCCGGGACAGGGGGTTACAATGAGCAGTTCTTC.

The V and J genes are TRBV4-3 and TRBJ2-5; D uncertain. This CDR3 comprises 13 residues. Trimming cost V 0 bases and J 4 bases, with 6 bases left between them. Per germline, CDR1 LGHNA and CDR2 YSLEER. The CDR3, as DNA: TGCGCCAGCAGCCAAGATATTTCAGAGACCCAGTACTTC. Translation gives CASSQDISETQYF.

The chain links TRBV4-1 to TRBJ2-5; D uncertain. V lost 1 base and J lost 2, with 11 bases in between. The germline CDR1 and CDR2 sequences are MGHRA and YSYEKL. The CDR3 runs 15 residues. CDR3 in DNA: TGCGCCAGCAGCCAAGTAGTGGGTCCGCAAGAGACCCAGTACTTC. Translation gives CASSQVVGPQETQYF.

The chain carries TRBV10-3 and TRBJ2-3, with D possibly matching TRBD1 (6 bases). V was shortened by 2 bases and J by 5 bases, with 11 bases between the two germline ends. The CDR3 contains 14 residues. CDR1 is ENHRY, CDR2 SYGVKD, per germline. The CDR3 DNA sequence: TGTGCCATCAGTGAGGGCAGGGGCCTAGATACGCAGTATTTT. Translation: CAISEGRGLDTQYF.

The rearrangement joins TRBV7-3 to TRBJ2-1; 8 bases match TRBD1. The CDR3 consists of 20 residues. The trim removed 5 bases at V and 6 bases at J, leaving 24 bases unmatched. The V gene's germline CDR1 is SGHTA and CDR2 FQGTGA. CDR3 protein: CASSLTQGGTFGLLGNEQFF. The DNA for the CDR3 is TGTGCCAGCAGCCTTACACAGGGGGGAACCTTTGGACTCCTTGGCAATGAGCAGTTCTTC.

The V gene is TRBV7-9, the J gene TRBJ1-1; D unclear. The V and J ends lost 1 base and 1 base respectively, with 7 bases between them. The CDR3 spans 14 residues. CDR1 SEHNR and CDR2 FQNEAQ come from the germline V gene (reference sequence). The CDR3 region has the DNA TGTGCCAGCAGCTTAGACGGCCCGAACACTGAAGCTTTCTTT. It is translated as CASSLDGPNTEAFF.

V and J are TRBV3-1 (or the pseudogene TRBV3-2) and TRBJ1-4, with 7 bases identical to TRBD1. Germline CDR1 is LGHDT and CDR2 is YNNKEL (reference sequence). The CDR3 loop spans 16 amino acids. The V segment lost 4 bases and the J segment 7 bases; nucleotides outside the gene matches: 12. The DNA of the CDR3 is TGTGCCAGCAGCCCCCCGGACAGGTGGGGCGTTGAAAAACTGTTTTTT. Its translation is CASSPPDRWGVEKLFF.

The V and J genes are TRBV6-5 and TRBJ1-2; possible D gene TRBD1, 6 bases. Trimming took 1 base from V and 3 from J, leaving 9 bases between them. The CDR3 is made up of 14 amino acids. Per germline, CDR1 MNHEY and CDR2 SVGAGI. Here the CDR3 reads CASSYYRDDYGYTF. The CDR3 nucleotides read TGTGCCAGCAGTTACTACAGGGACGACTATGGCTACACCTTC.

This rearrangement joins TRBV10-2 to TRBJ2-1, with D unclear. CDR3 length: 11 amino acids. Trimming pared 3 bases from V and 9 bases from J, leaving 6 bases between. Germline CDR1 is WSHSY and CDR2 is SAAADI. This CDR3 reads CASSDPGEQFF. CDR3 DNA: TGCGCCAGCAGTGACCCCGGTGAGCAGTTCTTC.

Concerning this clone itself: Other DNA sequences of this sample code for an identical CDR3. The chain uses TRBV3-1 (or the pseudogene TRBV3-2) and TRBJ1-5; D is unresolved. The germline V and J ends were trimmed by 0 bases and 0 bases, with 9 bases remaining between them. This CDR3 contains 16 residues. CDR1 is LGHDT, CDR2 YNNKEL, per germline (reference sequence). In DNA form, the CDR3 reads TGTGCCAGCAGCCAAGATGTGGGGAATAGCAATCAGCCCCAGCATTTT. Amino acid sequence: CASSQDVGNSNQPQHF.

The chain employs TRBV29-1 and TRBJ2-1; 7 bases fit TRBD2. The germline V gene has CDR1 SQVTM and CDR2 ANQGSEA. The CDR3 is made up of 12 amino acids. Losses at the gene ends were 6 bases for V and 7 bases for J; bases not matched to a gene: 6. The CDR3, as DNA: TGCAGCGTCGGACTAGGGGTGAATGAGCAGTTCTTC. As protein: CSVGLGVNEQFF.

This chain links TRBV5-1 with TRBJ2-3; D uncertain. Trimming pared 0 bases from V and 4 bases from J, leaving 12 bases between. Germline V gives CDR1 SGHRS, CDR2 YFSETQ. The CDR3 totals 15 residues. The CDR3 loop reads CASSLASAGPDTQYF. The CDR3, as DNA: TGCGCCAGCAGCTTGGCCTCGGCCGGGCCAGATACGCAGTATTTT.

The chain employs TRBV12-3 or TRBV12-4 and TRBJ1-1; D is uncertain. V lost 3 bases, J lost 4 bases, and 9 bases lay in between. This CDR3 is built from 13 residues. The CDR3 bases are TGTGCCAGCAGTTTTGAGGGCCGCACTGAAGCTTTCTTT. Its translation is CASSFEGRTEAFF.

J is TRBJ2-1 and V is TRBV11-3; the match to TRBD2 covers 8 bases. This CDR3 comprises 16 residues. The V gene's germline CDR1 is SGHNT and CDR2 YENEEA. The V and J ends lost 5 bases and 3 bases, in that order; junction bases with no gene match: 9. CDR3 sequence (DNA): TGTGCCAGCAGCCCCCGGGAAGCGGGGGACTACAATGAGCAGTTCTTC. It is translated as CASSPREAGDYNEQFF.

This sequence joins TRBV5-6 and TRBJ2-7; 8 bases line up with TRBD1. J was trimmed by 5 bases and V by 3 bases; bases with no gene match: 1. Germline assignment: CDR1 SGHDT and CDR2 YYEEEE. There are 12 residues in the CDR3. The CDR3 DNA is TGTGCCAGCAGCTCGACAGGGGACGAGCAGTACTTC. The encoded protein is CASSSTGDEQYF. Combining the CDR3 with reference TRBV5-6 and TRBJ2-7 gives the whole variable domain DAGVTQSPTHLIKTRGQQVTLRCSPKSGHDTVSWYQQALGQGPQFIFQYYEEEERQRGNFPDRFSGHQFPNYSSELNVNALLLGDSALYLCASSSTGDEQYFGPGTRLTVT.

CDR3 coding DNA: TGTGCCAGCAGCTTTGGACGTACCGGGGAGCTGTTTTTT. Translating it yields CASSFGRTGELFF. V gene TRBV11-3 combines with J gene TRBJ2-2; D ambiguous. V dropped 3 bases and J dropped 5 bases, with 7 bases sitting between them. The germline V gene encodes CDR1 SGHNT and CDR2 YENEEA. This CDR3 region has 13 residues.

The rearrangement joins TRBV28 to TRBJ2-5, with D maybe TRBD2 (7 bases). The germline V gene has CDR1 MDHEN and CDR2 SYDVKM. The CDR3 extends over 14 amino acids. Between the trimmed V and J ends, which lost 4 bases and 4 bases, there was a span of 13 bases. The CDR3 region has the DNA TGTGCCAGCAGTTCGGAGGGAGGGGGAGAGACCCAGTACTTC. This translates into CASSSEGGGETQYF.

V usage is TRBV5-1 and J usage is TRBJ2-7, with a weak D call TRBD2 (5 bases). CDR1 and CDR2 (germline): SGHRS, YFSETQ. Trimming took off 1 base at V and 3 bases at J, with 5 bases between the two ends. CDR3 length: 12 amino acids. CDR3 coding DNA: TGCGCCAGCAGCTTGCGGGGCTACGAGCAGTACTTC. It specifies CASSLRGYEQYF.

This rearrangement joins TRBV4-2 to TRBJ1-1; weak D call: TRBD1 (5 bases). The germline gives CDR1 LGHNA, CDR2 YNFKEQ. V shed 1 base and J shed 4 bases, with 13 bases lying between them. This CDR3 has 15 residues. The CDR3 nucleotides are TGTGCCAGCAGCCAAGGATGGGCAGGGAGCACTGAAGCTTTCTTT. Translation: CASSQGWAGSTEAFF.

This clone was picked up a small number of times. The chain joins TRBV5-4 to TRBJ2-4; D is unresolved. The V end lost 3 bases, the J end lost 9 bases, and 10 bases lay between the germline ends. Germline V gene sequence: CDR1 SGHNT, CDR2 YYREEE (reference sequence). The CDR3 sequence is 12 residues long. The DNA of the CDR3 is TGTGCCAGCAGCTCCGACTTAGTCATTCAGTACTTC. Residues: CASSSDLVIQYF.

The genes are TRBV19 and TRBJ2-5, with D perhaps TRBD1 or TRBD2 (5 bases each). In germline, CDR1 is LNHDA, CDR2 SQIVND (reference sequence). Trimming shortened V by 8 bases and J by 2 bases, and 15 bases separated the two germline ends. The CDR3 has 14 residues. The CDR3 spells CASGTRGDQETQYF. Written as DNA, the CDR3 is TGTGCCAGTGGAACTAGGGGCGATCAAGAGACCCAGTACTTC.

The CDR3, as DNA: TGTGCCTGGAGTGTACCCCACACAGGGGGAGGTGAGACCCAGTACTTC. Translating it yields CAWSVPHTGGGETQYF. This chain joins TRBV30 and TRBJ2-5; 8 nucleotides agree with TRBD1. From germline, CDR1 is GTSNPN and CDR2 SVGIG (reference sequence). Trimming took 0 bases from V and 5 from J; bases not matched to a gene: 11. The CDR3 extends over 16 amino acids.

The rearrangement links TRBV5-1 to TRBJ1-1; TRBD1 is a possible D gene (5 bases). The CDR3 extends over 16 amino acids. Germline CDR1 SGHRS, CDR2 YFSETQ. Trimming left V 0 bases short and J 1 base short, with 13 bases between. The chain's CDR3 is CASSLAWGGWNTEAFF. The CDR3, as DNA: TGCGCCAGCAGCTTGGCATGGGGGGGTTGGAACACTGAAGCTTTCTTT. Combining the CDR3 with reference TRBV5-1 and TRBJ1-1 gives the whole variable domain KAGVTQTPRYLIKTRGQQVTLSCSPISGHRSVSWYQQTPGQGLQFLFEYFSETQRNKGNFPGRFSGRQFSNSRSEMNVSTLELGDSALYLCASSLAWGGWNTEAFFGQGTRLTVV.